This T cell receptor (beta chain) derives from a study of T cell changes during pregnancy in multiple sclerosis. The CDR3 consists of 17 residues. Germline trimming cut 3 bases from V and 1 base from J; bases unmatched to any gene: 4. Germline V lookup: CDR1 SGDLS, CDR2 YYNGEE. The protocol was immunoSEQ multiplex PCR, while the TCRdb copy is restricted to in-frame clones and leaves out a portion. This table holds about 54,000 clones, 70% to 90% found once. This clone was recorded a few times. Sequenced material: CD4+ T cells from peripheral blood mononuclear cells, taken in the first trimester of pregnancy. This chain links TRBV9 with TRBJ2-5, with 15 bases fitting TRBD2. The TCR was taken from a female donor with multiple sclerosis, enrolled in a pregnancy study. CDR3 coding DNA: TGTGCCAGCAGCGAGGGACTAGCGGGGGGTCCCCAAGAGACCCAGTACTTC. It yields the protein CASSEGLAGGPQETQYF.